The entry below describes one T cell receptor (beta chain). There are a few counts of this clonotype. No cognate antigen has been identified for it. Base quality data are lacking; no much larger clone is found one base away. This sample was taken from a study of patients and donors after allogeneic stem cell transplantation (dated by TCRdb to the early 2020s). The library was generated by RT-PCR. Sequencer: NextSeq 550. TCRdb itself trimmed the public reads at Q25 with fastp, ran MiXCR and retained productive beta chains. Entries that share a CDR3 protein sequence are merged under the most common genes and DNA. This sample has tens of thousands of distinct CDR3 sequences in its table, and 26% of those were observed once. The top ten constitute about 30% of the sample. Unmatched junction bases come to 7, with V trimmed by 3 bases and J by 4 bases. The CDR3, cysteine through phenylalanine, is 14 amino acids long. The entry retains the CDR3 DNA only, 42 bases that are in frame from base 1. CDR1 is given as SQVTM and CDR2 as ANQGSEA, both from the germline V gene.

Recombination linked TRBV29-1 to TRBJ1-2; 8 of the junction bases match TRBD1. Sequencing used blood, either unsorted or a sorted T cell fraction (not recorded which). The clonotype comes from a human donor who was either an allogeneic HSCT recipient or a stem cell or donor lymphocyte infusion donor (not recorded which). It is not recorded whose cells these are; they may come from a transplant donor. CDR3 protein: CSVEDRDYFYGYTF. The nucleotides are TGCAGCGTTGAGGACAGGGACTATTTCTATGGCTACACCTTC.